This TCR beta chain was obtained from a study of T cells in women clearing cervical HPV infection. Turning to the study itself: Cases' blood sampling followed lesion detection by median roughly five months (90 to 200).

Libraries were prepared by immunoSEQ multiplex PCR; TCRdb keeps only in-frame clonotypes and omits some of them. The sample's table shows 9,000 to 15,000 clones. Considering frequency, this clone is medium-sized (0.01 to 0.1%). The read terminates 3 residues ahead of where the CDR3 ends, so the germline J gene completes it. Germline CDR1 is KGHSH and CDR2 is LQKENI. This CDR3 region has 15 residues. V was shortened by 1 base and J by 6 bases, with 14 bases between the two germline ends. V usage is TRBV18 and J usage is TRBJ2-3, with D maybe TRBD1 (6 bases). Sequencing was done on a sample of blood buffy coat. The receptor was isolated from a woman between 18 and 70 years old with a cervical HPV16 infection that either progressed to CIN3+ or cleared (not recorded which). CDR3 sequence: CASSPHREIWDTQYF. CDR3 DNA (partial): TGTGCCAGCTCACCACACAGGGAGATATGGGATACG.